This T cell receptor (beta chain) was sequenced in a study of early T cells in non-severe SARS-CoV-2 infection. The study's findings and limits: VDJdb-based annotation leaned toward anti-spike CD8 responses and missed private and CD4 specificities.

The protocol attached unique molecular identifiers to individual cDNA molecules. TCRdb fed the 5' RACE reads into MiXCR, producing one record per CDR3 protein. The sample lists 50,000 or so distinct CDR3 sequences, under 15% seen once, with 10% in the top ten. Regarding this clonotype: The antigen remains unidentified. A read error is possible here, since a much larger clone lies one base away.

This TCR derives from an adult who was a healthcare worker with PCR-confirmed SARS-CoV-2 infection or an uninfected control (not recorded which). The sequenced sample was whole blood.

In DNA, the CDR3 is TGCAATGCTAACTTAGGGGGAGTGGGCTACAATGAGCAGTTCTTC. It encodes CNANLGGVGYNEQFF. V and J are TRBV20-1 and TRBJ2-1; possibly TRBD1 for D (6 bases). Germline V CDR1 and CDR2: DFQATT, SNEGSKA (reference sequence). The CDR3 extends over 15 amino acids.